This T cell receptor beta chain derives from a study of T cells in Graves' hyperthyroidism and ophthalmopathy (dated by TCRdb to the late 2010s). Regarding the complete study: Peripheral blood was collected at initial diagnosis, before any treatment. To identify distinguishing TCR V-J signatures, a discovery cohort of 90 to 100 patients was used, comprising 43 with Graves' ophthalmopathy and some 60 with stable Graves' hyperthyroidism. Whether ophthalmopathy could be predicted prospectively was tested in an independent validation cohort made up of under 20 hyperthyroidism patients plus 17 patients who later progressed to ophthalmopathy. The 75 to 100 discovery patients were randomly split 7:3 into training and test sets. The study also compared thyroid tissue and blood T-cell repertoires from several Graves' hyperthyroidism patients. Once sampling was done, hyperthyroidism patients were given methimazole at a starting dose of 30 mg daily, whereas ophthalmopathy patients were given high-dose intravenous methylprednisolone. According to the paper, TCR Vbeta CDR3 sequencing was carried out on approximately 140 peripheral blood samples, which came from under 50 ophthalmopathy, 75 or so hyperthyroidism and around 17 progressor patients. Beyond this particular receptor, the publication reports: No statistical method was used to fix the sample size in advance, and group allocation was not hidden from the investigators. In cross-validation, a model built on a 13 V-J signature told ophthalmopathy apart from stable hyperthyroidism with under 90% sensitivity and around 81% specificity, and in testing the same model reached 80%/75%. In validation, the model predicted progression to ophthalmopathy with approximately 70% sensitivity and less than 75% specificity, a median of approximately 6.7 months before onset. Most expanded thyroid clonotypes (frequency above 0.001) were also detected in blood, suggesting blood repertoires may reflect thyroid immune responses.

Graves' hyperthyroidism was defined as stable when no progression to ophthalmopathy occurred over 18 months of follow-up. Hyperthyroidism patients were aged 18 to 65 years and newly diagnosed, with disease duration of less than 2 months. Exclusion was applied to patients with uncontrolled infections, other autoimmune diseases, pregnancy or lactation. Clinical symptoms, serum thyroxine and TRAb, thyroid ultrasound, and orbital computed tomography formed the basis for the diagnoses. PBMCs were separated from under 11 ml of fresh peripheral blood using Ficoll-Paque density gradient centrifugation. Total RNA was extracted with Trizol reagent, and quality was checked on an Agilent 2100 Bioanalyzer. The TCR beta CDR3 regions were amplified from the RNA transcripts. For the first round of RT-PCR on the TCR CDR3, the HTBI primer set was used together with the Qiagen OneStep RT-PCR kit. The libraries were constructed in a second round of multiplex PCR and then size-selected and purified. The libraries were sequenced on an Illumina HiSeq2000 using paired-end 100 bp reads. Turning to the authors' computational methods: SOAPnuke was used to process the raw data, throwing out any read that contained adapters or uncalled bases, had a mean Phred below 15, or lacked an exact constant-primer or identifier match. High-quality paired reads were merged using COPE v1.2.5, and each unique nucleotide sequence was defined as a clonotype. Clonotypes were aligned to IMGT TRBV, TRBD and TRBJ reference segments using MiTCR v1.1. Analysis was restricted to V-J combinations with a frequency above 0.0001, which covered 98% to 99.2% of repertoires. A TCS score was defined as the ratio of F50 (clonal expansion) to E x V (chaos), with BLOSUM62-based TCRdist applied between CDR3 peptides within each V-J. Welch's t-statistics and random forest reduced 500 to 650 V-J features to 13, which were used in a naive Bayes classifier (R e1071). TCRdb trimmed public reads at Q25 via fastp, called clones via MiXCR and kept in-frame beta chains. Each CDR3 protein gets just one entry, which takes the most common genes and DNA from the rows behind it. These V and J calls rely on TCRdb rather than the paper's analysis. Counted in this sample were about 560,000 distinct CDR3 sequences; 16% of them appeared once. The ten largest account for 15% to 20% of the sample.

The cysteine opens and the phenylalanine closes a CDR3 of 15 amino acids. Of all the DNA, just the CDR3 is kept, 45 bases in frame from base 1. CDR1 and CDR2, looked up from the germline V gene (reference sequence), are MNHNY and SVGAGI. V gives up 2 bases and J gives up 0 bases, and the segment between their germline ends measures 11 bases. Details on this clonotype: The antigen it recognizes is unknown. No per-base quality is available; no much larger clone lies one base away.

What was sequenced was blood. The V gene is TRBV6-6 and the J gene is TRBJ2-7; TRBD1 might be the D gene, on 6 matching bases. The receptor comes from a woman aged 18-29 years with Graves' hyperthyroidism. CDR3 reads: CASSYRDTDSYEQYF. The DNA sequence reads TGTGCCAGCAGTTACCGGGACACGGACTCCTACGAGCAGTACTTC.